The present T cell receptor beta chain was sequenced within a study of shared clonotypes between healthy human individuals. Study-wide background: Plates per donor: three CD4 naive, three CD4 memory, two CD8 naive, one CD8 memory. Findings and caveats of the study: The study drew on few donors, limiting represented genetic and exposure-history diversity. The rarefaction results pointed to incomplete sorted-subset sequencing despite large depth.

About this clone: Its antigen is unknown.

Profiling relied on immunoSEQ multiplex PCR, and the TCRdb table lists in-frame clones only, not all of them. In the table there are 2 million to 2.5 million clones, 85% to 95% of which are singletons. Per germline, CDR1 GTSNPN and CDR2 SVGIG (reference sequence). This CDR3 has 14 residues. V lost 1 base, J lost 3 bases, and 0 bases stayed unmatched. The clonotype originates from a man younger than 30 in good health. Some clones in this sample may be carry-over from other donors' samples. The rearrangement links TRBV30 to TRBJ2-2; 9 bases line up with TRBD2. Sequencing input: naive CD4+ T cells from PBMCs. Subset noted: CD45RA+ positively selected. The CDR3 loop is CAWSGLADTGELFF. The CDR3 nucleotides are TGTGCCTGGAGTGGACTAGCGGACACCGGGGAGCTGTTTTTT.